This TCR beta chain stems from a study of blood T cell repertoires in COVID-19. Sequencing was performed with immunoSEQ multiplex PCR; in TCRdb, only in-frame clones are kept and a portion is missing. Of over 100,000 clones listed, more than 85% are singletons. The source of this sequence is a man aged 60-69 years with COVID-19, enrolled during active disease. The sample consisted of peripheral blood.

CDR3 in amino acids: CASTPTGLANYGYTF. CDR3 in DNA: TGTGCCAGCACCCCAACAGGCCTAGCTAACTATGGCTACACCTTC. V usage is TRBV7-9 and J usage is TRBJ1-2, with a possible D match to TRBD1 (5 bases). This CDR3 contains 15 residues. Looked up from germline, CDR1 is SEHNR and CDR2 is FQNEAQ (reference sequence). Trimming cost V 7 bases and J 0 bases, with 15 bases left between them. Full variable domain (rest looked up from reference TRBV7-9 and TRBJ1-2): DTGVSQNPRHKITKRGQNVTFRCDPISEHNRLYWYRQTLGQGPEFLTYFQNEAQLEKSRLLSDRFSAERPKGSFSTLEIQRTEQGDSAMYLCASTPTGLANYGYTFGSGTRLTVV.